Included here is one TCR beta chain sequence, with context. The data derive from a study of blood T cells in healthy people across ages. Donors each provided ten milliliters of peripheral blood. Using a J-beta primer mix together with a sample-barcoded 5' primer, a second PCR was run for roughly 6 to 11 cycles. TCRdb recomputed calls from the 5' RACE reads with MiXCR, one row per CDR3 protein. The sample lists hundreds of thousands of distinct CDR3 sequences, 40% to 45% seen once, with roughly 30% in the top ten. Losses at the gene ends were 6 bases for V and 4 bases for J; bases not matched to a gene: 10. The CDR3 runs to 15 residues. The germline CDR1 and CDR2 sequences are MGHRA and YSYEKL.

The receptor comes from an elderly man in good health. The sample comprised blood. The chain joins TRBV4-1 to TRBJ2-7; 9 bases agree with TRBD1. CDR3 in DNA: TGCGCCAGCAGTATGGGACAGGGAGAACAATACGAGCAGTACTTC. It encodes CASSMGQGEQYEQYF.